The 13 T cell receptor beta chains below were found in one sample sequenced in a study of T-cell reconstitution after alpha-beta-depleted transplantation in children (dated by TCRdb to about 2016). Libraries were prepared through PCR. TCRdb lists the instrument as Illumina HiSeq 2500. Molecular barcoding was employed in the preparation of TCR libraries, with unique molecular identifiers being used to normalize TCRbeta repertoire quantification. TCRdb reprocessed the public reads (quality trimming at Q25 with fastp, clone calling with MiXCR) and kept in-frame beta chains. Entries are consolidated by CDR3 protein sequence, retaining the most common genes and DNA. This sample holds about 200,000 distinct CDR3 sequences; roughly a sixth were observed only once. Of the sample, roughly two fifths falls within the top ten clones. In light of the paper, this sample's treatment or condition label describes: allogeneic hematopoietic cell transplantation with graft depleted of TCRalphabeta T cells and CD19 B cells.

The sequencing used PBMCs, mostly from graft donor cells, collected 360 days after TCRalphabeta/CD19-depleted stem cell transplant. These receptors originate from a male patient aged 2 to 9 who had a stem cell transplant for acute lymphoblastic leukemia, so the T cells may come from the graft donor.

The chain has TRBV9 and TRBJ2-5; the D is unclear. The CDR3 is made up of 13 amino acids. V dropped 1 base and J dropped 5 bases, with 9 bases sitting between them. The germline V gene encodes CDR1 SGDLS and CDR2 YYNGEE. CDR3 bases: TGTGCCAGCAGCGTAAAGGGATCGGAGACCCAGTACTTC. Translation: CASSVKGSETQYF.

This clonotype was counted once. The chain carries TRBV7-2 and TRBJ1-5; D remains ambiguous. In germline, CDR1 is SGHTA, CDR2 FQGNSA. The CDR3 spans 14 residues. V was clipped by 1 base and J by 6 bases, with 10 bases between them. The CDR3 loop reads CASSLEVVFQPQHF. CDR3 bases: TGTGCCAGCAGCTTAGAAGTGGTATTTCAGCCCCAGCATTTT.

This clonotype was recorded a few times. CDR3 protein: CSAPAFASTDPYEQYF. CDR3 sequence (DNA): TGCAGTGCCCCGGCCTTTGCTAGCACGGACCCCTACGAGCAGTACTTC. V is TRBV20-1 and J is TRBJ2-7; a weak D match, TRBD2 (5 bases). CDR1 and CDR2 (germline): DFQATT, SNEGSKA (reference sequence). The V end was cut by 6 bases, the J end by 2 bases, with 23 bases between. This CDR3 is built from 16 residues.

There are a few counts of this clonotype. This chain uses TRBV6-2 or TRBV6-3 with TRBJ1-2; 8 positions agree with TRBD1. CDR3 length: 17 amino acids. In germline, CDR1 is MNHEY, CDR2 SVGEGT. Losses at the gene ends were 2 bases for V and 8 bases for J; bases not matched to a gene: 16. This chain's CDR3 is CASSYVLLGQEAGGYTF. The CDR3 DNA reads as TGTGCCAGCAGTTACGTGCTTTTGGGACAGGAGGCTGGCGGCTACACCTTC.

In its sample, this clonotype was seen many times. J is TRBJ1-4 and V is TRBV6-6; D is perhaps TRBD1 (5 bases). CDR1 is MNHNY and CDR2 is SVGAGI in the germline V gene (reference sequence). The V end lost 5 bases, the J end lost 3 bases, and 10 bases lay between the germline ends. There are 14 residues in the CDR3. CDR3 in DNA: TGTGCCAGCAGTCGACAGAATTCTAATGAAAAACTGTTTTTT. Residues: CASSRQNSNEKLFF.

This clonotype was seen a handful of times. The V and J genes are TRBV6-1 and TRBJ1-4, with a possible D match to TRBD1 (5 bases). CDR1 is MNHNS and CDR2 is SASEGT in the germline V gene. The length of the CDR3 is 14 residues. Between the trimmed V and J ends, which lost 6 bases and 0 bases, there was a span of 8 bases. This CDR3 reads CASRVTATNEKLFF. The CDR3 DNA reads TGTGCCAGCAGAGTGACAGCAACTAATGAAAAACTGTTTTTT.

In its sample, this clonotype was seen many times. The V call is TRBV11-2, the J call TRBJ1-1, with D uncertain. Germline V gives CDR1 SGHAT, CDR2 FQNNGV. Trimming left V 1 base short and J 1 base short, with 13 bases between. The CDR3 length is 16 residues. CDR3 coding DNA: TGTGCCAGCAGCTTAGGGGTCGGCAGACCGAACACTGAAGCTTTCTTT. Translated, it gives CASSLGVGRPNTEAFF. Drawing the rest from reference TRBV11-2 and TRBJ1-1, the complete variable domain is EAGVAQSPRYKIIEKRQSVAFWCNPISGHATLYWYQQILGQGPKLLIQFQNNGVVDDSQLPKDRFSAERLKGVDSTLKIQPAKLEDSAVYLCASSLGVGRPNTEAFFGQGTRLTVV.

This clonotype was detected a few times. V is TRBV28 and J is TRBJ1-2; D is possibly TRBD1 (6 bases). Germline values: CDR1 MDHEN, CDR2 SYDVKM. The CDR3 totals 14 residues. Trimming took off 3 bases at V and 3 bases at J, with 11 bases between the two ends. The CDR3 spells CASSFSGEYYGYTF. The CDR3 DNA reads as TGTGCCAGCAGTTTTTCAGGGGAATACTATGGCTACACCTTC.

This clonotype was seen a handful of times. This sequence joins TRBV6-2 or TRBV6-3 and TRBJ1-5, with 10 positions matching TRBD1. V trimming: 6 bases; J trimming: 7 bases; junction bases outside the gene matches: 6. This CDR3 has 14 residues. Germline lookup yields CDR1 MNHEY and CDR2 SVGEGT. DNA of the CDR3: TGTGCCAGCAGACCTCGGACAGGGGGACAGCCCCAGCATTTT. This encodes CASRPRTGGQPQHF.

CDR3 sequence (DNA): TGTGCCAGCAGCTCAAATAGAGGCCGGCAATTCGGGACGCAGTATTTT. It encodes CASSSNRGRQFGTQYF. The chain links TRBV11-3 to TRBJ2-3; D gene uncertain. Germline CDR1 reads SGHNT; CDR2 reads YENEEA. CDR3 length: 16 residues. Trimming removed 4 bases from V and 9 bases from J, with 23 bases in between.

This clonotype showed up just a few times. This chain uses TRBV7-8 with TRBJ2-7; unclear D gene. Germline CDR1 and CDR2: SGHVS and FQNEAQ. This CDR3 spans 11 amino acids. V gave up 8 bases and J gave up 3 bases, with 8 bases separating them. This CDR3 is CASRVFYEQYF. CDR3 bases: TGTGCCAGCCGGGTTTTCTACGAGCAGTACTTC.

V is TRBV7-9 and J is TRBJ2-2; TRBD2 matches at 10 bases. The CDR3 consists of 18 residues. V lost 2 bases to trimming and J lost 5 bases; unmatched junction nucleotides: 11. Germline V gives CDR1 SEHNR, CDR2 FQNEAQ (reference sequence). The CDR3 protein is CASSLNPAGGPRTGELFF. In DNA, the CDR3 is TGTGCCAGCAGCTTAAATCCAGCGGGGGGGCCGAGAACCGGGGAGCTGTTTTTT.

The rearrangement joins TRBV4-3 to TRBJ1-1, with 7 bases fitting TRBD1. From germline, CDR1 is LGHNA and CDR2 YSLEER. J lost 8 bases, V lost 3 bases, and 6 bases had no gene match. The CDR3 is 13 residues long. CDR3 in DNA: TGCGCCAGCAGCCATAAGGACAGGAGGGAAGCTTTCTTT. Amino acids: CASSHKDRREAFF.